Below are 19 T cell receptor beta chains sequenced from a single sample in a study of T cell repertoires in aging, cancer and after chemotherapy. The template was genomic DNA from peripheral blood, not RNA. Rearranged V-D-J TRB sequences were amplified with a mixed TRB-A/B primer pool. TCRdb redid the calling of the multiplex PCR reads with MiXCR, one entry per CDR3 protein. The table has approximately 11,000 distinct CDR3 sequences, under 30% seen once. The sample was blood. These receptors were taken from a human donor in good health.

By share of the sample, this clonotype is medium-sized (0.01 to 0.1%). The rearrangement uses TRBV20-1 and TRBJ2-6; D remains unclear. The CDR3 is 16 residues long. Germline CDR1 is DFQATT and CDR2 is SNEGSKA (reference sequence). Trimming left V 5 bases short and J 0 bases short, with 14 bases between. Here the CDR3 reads CSASLASSSGANVLTF. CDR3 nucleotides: TGCAGTGCTTCCCTGGCGTCAAGCTCTGGGGCCAACGTCCTGACTTTC.

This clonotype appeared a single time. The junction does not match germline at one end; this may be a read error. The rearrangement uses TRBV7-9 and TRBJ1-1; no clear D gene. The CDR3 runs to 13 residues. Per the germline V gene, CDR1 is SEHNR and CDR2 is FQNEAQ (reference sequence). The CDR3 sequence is CASNLMGATGAFF. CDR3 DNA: TGTGCCAGCAACCTTATGGGTGCGACTGGAGCTTTCTTT.

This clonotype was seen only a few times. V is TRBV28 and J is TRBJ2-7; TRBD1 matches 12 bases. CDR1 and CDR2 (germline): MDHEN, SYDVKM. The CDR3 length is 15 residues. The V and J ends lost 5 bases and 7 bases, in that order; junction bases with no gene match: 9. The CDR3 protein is CASSPPGQGALEQYF. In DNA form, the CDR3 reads TGTGCCAGCAGTCCCCCGGGACAGGGGGCGCTTGAGCAGTACTTC.

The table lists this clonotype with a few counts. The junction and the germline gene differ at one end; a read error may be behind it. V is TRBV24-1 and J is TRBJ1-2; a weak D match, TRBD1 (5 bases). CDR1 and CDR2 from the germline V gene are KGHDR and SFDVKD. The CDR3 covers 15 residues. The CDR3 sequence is CASSYSRGVLSGYTF. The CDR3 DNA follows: TGTGCCAGCAGTTACTCGCGGGGGGTATTATCTGGCTACACCTTC.

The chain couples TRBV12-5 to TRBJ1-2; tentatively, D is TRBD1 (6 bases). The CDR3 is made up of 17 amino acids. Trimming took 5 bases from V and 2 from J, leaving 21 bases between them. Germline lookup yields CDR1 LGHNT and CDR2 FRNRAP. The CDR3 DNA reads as TGTGCTAGTGGTATGCACCCGGGGCAGGGGATAAACTATGGCTACACCTTC. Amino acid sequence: CASGMHPGQGINYGYTF.

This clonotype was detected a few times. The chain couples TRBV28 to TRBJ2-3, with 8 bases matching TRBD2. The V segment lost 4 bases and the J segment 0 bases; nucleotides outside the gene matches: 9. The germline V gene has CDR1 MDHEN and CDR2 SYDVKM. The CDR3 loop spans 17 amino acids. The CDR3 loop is CASSSYTSGQSTDTQYF. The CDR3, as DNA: TGTGCCAGCAGTTCCTATACTAGCGGACAGAGCACAGATACGCAGTATTTT.

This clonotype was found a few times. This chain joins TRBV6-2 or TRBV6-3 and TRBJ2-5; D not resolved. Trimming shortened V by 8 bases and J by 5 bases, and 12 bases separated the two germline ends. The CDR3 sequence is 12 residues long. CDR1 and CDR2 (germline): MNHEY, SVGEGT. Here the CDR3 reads CASGGSSETQYF. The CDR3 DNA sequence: TGTGCCAGCGGTGGCTCCTCGGAGACCCAGTACTTC.

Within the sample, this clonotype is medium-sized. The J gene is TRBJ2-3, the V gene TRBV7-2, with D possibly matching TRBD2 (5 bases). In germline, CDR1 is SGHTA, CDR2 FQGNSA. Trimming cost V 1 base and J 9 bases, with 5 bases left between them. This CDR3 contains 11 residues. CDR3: CASSLGGTQYF. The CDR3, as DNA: TGTGCCAGCAGCTTAGGAGGGACGCAGTATTTT.

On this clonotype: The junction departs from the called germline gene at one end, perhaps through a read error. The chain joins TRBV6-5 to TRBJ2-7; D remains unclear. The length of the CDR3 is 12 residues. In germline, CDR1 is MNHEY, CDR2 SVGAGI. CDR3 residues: CAISNAAGEQYF. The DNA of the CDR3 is TGTGCCATCAGTAACGCCGCTGGAGAGCAGTACTTC.

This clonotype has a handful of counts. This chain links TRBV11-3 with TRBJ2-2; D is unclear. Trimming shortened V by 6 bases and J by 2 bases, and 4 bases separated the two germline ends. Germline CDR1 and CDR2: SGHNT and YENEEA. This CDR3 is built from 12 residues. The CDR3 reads CASRGNTGELFF. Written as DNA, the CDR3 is TGTGCCAGCAGGGGAAACACCGGGGAGCTGTTTTTT.

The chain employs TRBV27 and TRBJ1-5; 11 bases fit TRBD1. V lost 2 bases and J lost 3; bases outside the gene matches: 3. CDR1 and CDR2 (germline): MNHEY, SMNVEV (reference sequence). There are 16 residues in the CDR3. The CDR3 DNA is TGTGCCAGCAGTTTAGGGACAGGGGGAAACAATCAGCCCCAGCATTTT. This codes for CASSLGTGGNNQPQHF.

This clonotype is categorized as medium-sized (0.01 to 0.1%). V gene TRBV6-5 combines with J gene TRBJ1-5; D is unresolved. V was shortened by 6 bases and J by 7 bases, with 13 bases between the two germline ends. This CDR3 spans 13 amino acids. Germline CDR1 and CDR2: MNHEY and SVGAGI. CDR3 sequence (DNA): TGTGCCAGCAGCCTATCCAAGCGGCAGCCCCAGCATTTT. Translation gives CASSLSKRQPQHF.

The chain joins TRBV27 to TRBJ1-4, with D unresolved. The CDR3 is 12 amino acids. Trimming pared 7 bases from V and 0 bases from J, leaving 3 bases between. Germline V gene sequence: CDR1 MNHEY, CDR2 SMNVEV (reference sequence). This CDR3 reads CASKATNEKLFF. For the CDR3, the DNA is TGTGCCAGCAAAGCAACTAATGAAAAACTGTTTTTT.

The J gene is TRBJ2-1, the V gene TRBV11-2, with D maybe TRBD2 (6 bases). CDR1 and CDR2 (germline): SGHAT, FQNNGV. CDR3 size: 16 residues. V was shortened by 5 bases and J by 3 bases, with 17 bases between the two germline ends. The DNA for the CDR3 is TGTGCCAGCAGCCCCGGCGGAGGGTCACGCTACAATGAGCAGTTCTTC. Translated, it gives CASSPGGGSRYNEQFF.

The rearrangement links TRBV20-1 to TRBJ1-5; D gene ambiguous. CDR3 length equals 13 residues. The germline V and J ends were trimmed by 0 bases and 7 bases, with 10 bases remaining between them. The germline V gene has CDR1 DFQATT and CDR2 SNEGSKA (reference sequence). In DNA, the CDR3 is TGCAGTGCTAGAGATTTTCAAGGACAGCCCCAGCATTTT. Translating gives CSARDFQGQPQHF.

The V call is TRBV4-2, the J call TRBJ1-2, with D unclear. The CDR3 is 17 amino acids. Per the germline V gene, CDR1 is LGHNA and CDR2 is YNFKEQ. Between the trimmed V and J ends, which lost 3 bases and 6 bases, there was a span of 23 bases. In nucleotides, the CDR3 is TGTGCCAGCAGCCAGGCAATTCATGGACGGCAAACGGATGGCTACACCTTC. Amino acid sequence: CASSQAIHGRQTDGYTF.

CDR3 protein: CASSDSDRGVAYGYTF. In DNA, the CDR3 is TGTGCCAGCAGTGACTCGGACAGGGGTGTTGCTTATGGCTACACCTTC. The V and J genes are TRBV28 and TRBJ1-2; TRBD1 agrees at 9 bases. The CDR3 is 16 amino acids. Looked up from germline, CDR1 is MDHEN and CDR2 is SYDVKM. The V and J ends lost 5 bases and 5 bases, in that order; junction bases with no gene match: 12.

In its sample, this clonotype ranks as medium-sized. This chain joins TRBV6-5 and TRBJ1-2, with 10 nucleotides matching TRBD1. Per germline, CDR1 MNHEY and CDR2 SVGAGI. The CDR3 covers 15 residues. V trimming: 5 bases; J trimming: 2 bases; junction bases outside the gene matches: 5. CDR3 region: CASSPDRGPNYGYTF. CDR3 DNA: TGTGCCAGCAGTCCAGACAGGGGGCCCAACTATGGCTACACCTTC.

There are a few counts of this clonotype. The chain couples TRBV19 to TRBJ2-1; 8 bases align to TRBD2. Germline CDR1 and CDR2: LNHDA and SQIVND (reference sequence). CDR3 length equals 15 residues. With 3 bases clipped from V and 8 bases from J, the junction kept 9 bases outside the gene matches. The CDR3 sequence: CASSMRGAERDEQFF. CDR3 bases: TGTGCCAGTAGTATGCGGGGGGCCGAACGGGATGAGCAGTTCTTC.